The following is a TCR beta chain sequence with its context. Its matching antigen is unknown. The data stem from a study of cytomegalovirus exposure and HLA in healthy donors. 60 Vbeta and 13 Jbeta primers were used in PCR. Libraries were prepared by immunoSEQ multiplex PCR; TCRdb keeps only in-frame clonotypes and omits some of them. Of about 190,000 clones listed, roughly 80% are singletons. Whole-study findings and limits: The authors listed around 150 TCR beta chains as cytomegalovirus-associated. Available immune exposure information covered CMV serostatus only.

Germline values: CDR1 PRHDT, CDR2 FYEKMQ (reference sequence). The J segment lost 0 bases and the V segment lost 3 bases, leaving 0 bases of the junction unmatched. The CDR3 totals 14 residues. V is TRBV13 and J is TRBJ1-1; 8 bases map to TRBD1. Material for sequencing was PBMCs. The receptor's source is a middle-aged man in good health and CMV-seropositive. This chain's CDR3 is CASSLTGVNTEAFF. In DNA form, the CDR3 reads TGTGCCAGCAGCTTGACAGGGGTGAACACTGAAGCTTTCTTT.